This TCR beta chain was identified during a study of identical twins. Regarding the study as a whole: Zero-insertion analyses could be partly confounded by invariant MAIT and iNKT cells. Fewer insertions marked abundant cord blood beta clonotypes; young adult naive trended weakly, memory not at all. Twin-shared out-of-frame alpha sequences showed excess low generation probability.

The donors were all healthy and Caucasian. This CDR3 is built from 14 residues. J gave up 5 bases and V 4 bases, and 6 bases lay outside the gene matches. Germline V gene sequence: CDR1 SQVTM, CDR2 ANQGSEA. This clonotype was recorded many times. Its antigen is not known. Via MiXCR, TCRdb re-called the 5' RACE reads, giving one row per CDR3 protein. Of hundreds of thousands of distinct CDR3 sequences listed, about 12% are singletons. These data also featured in a second study, about yellow fever vaccine responses in identical twins.

This TCR was recovered from a woman aged 18 to 35 in good health. The sequenced sample consisted of PBMCs. The V gene is TRBV29-1, the J gene TRBJ2-2, with 8 bases fitting TRBD2. CDR3 amino acids: CSVVGGEQTGELFF. The CDR3 DNA sequence: TGCAGCGTTGTCGGGGGGGAGCAAACCGGGGAGCTGTTTTTT.